These T cell receptor beta chains were read from a single sample in a study of technical replicates of blood from a few donors. Produced via immunoSEQ multiplex PCR; TCRdb's table is partial and in-frame only. The sample lists approximately 94,000 clones; almost 97% were seen once. Material: T cells isolated from PBMCs. Receptors were obtained from a human donor in good health. CDR3s include the opening cysteine and the closing phenylalanine or tryptophan. Each record gives: J gene, V gene, D gene, clone size, CDR3 DNA, CDR3 protein. The D gene is left open where the match is weak. Where a row states a size, it is once, few, many or the class of an expanded clone; other rows omit it.

j_gene: TRBJ1-1; v_gene: TRBV19; d_gene: TRBD1; abundance: once; CDR3nt: TGTGCCAGTAGTATGTCTGACAGGGAGTTCGGCCCTGAAGCTTTCTTT; CDR3aa: CASSMSDREFGPEAFF
j_gene: TRBJ2-1; v_gene: TRBV25-1; d_gene: TRBD2; abundance: NA; CDR3nt: TGTGCCAGCAGTGAATACAGGACTAGCGGTTACAATGAGCAGTTCTTC; CDR3aa: CASSEYRTSGYNEQFF
j_gene: TRBJ2-4; v_gene: TRBV25-1; d_gene: NA; abundance: NA; CDR3nt: TGTGCCAGCAGTGAATATTATCGGGGCATTCAGTACTTC; CDR3aa: CASSEYYRGIQYF
j_gene: TRBJ2-5; v_gene: TRBV6-5; d_gene: NA; abundance: NA; CDR3nt: TGTGCCAGCAGTTACTCGAAATTTACTAGGCAAGAGACCCAGTACTTC; CDR3aa: CASSYSKFTRQETQYF
j_gene: TRBJ2-7; v_gene: TRBV19; d_gene: TRBD1; abundance: NA; CDR3nt: TGTGCCAGTAGCCGGACAGGGTACTACGAGCAGTACTTC; CDR3aa: CASSRTGYYEQYF
j_gene: TRBJ1-1; v_gene: TRBV7-9; d_gene: TRBD1; abundance: NA; CDR3nt: TGTGCCAGCAGTTCTAGGACAGGGGGGAACACTGAAGCTTTCTTT; CDR3aa: CASSSRTGGNTEAFF
j_gene: TRBJ2-1; v_gene: TRBV7-2; d_gene: TRBD2; abundance: once; CDR3nt: TGTGCCAGCAGCTTCGGCCTAGGACTAGCGGGACCCACAGGTGAGCAGTTCTTC; CDR3aa: CASSFGLGLAGPTGEQFF
j_gene: TRBJ1-2; v_gene: TRBV5-1; d_gene: TRBD1; abundance: once; CDR3nt: TGCGCCAGCAGCTTGGATATAGGGGGCGCGGATGGCTACACCTTC; CDR3aa: CASSLDIGGADGYTF
j_gene: TRBJ1-5; v_gene: TRBV28; d_gene: TRBD1; abundance: NA; CDR3nt: TGTGCCAGCAGTTTAGGGACAGGCTACTCTTATAGCAATCAGCCCCAGCATTTT; CDR3aa: CASSLGTGYSYSNQPQHF
j_gene: TRBJ2-3; v_gene: TRBV7-9; d_gene: NA; abundance: NA; CDR3nt: TGTGCCAGCACCCCAAAGGCTAGCGTGAGCACAGATACGCAGTATTTT; CDR3aa: CASTPKASVSTDTQYF
j_gene: TRBJ1-2; v_gene: TRBV29-1; d_gene: TRBD1; abundance: NA; CDR3nt: TGCAGCATAACAGGGGGGAATGACTATGGCTACACCTTC; CDR3aa: CSITGGNDYGYTF
j_gene: TRBJ2-7; v_gene: TRBV27; d_gene: NA; abundance: once; CDR3nt: TGTGCCAGCAGTTTCGATGCGGACAACTACGAGCAGTACTTC; CDR3aa: CASSFDADNYEQYF
j_gene: TRBJ1-4; v_gene: TRBV28; d_gene: NA; abundance: once; CDR3nt: TGTGCCAGCAGACGCGGACAAACAACTAATGAAAAACTGTTTTTT; CDR3aa: CASRRGQTTNEKLFF
j_gene: TRBJ2-4; v_gene: TRBV5-1; d_gene: TRBD2; abundance: NA; CDR3nt: TGCGCCAGCACAACTAGCGGGAGGGCCCACATTCAGTACTTC; CDR3aa: CASTTSGRAHIQYF
j_gene: TRBJ2-7; v_gene: TRBV12-2; d_gene: NA; abundance: few; CDR3nt: TGTGCAAGCCTAGAGGCGAGACAGGGGTGGTCCTACGAGCAGTACTTC; CDR3aa: CASLEARQGWSYEQYF
j_gene: TRBJ1-2; v_gene: TRBV6-1; d_gene: NA; abundance: NA; CDR3nt: TGTGCCAGCACTCCCATATCGGAGAGCTATGGCTACACCTTC; CDR3aa: CASTPISESYGYTF
j_gene: TRBJ1-2; v_gene: TRBV19; d_gene: TRBD1; abundance: NA; CDR3nt: TGTGCCAGTAGTATAGATGGGACAGGGGGCTATGGCTACACCTTC; CDR3aa: CASSIDGTGGYGYTF
j_gene: TRBJ1-1; v_gene: TRBV5-1; d_gene: TRBD1; abundance: few; CDR3nt: TGCGCCAGCCAGGGGGCGGATTTCATGAACACTGAAGCTTTCTTT; CDR3aa: CASQGADFMNTEAFF
j_gene: TRBJ2-1; v_gene: TRBV7-6; d_gene: TRBD2; abundance: NA; CDR3nt: TGTGCCAGCAGCTTTAGACTAGCGGGAGCAAACAATGAGCAGTTCTTC; CDR3aa: CASSFRLAGANNEQFF
j_gene: TRBJ2-5; v_gene: TRBV18; d_gene: TRBD2; abundance: NA; CDR3nt: TGTGCCAGCTCACCAGAAGCGGGAGCGGAGGAGACCCAGTACTTC; CDR3aa: CASSPEAGAEETQYF
j_gene: TRBJ2-1; v_gene: TRBV30; d_gene: TRBD2; abundance: NA; CDR3nt: TGTGCCTGGACAAGACTAGCGTATTCCTACAATGAGCAGTTCTTC; CDR3aa: CAWTRLAYSYNEQFF
j_gene: TRBJ1-1; v_gene: TRBV19; d_gene: NA; abundance: NA; CDR3nt: TGTGCCAGTAGTTTAGGGCTGGAGGGTATAGCTTTCTTT; CDR3aa: CASSLGLEGIAFF
j_gene: TRBJ1-1; v_gene: TRBV5-1; d_gene: TRBD1; abundance: NA; CDR3nt: TGCGCCAGCTGCAGGGGGCTAGGCACTGAAGCTTTCTTT; CDR3aa: CASCRGLGTEAFF
j_gene: TRBJ2-3; v_gene: TRBV19; d_gene: TRBD2; abundance: NA; CDR3nt: TGTGCCAGTAGTATAGTTGGGACCGGGACTAGCGGGAGGCGGGATACGCAGTATTTT; CDR3aa: CASSIVGTGTSGRRDTQYF
j_gene: TRBJ2-7; v_gene: TRBV11-2; d_gene: NA; abundance: NA; CDR3nt: TGTGCCAGCAGCTTGAACAGGGCCTACTACGAGCAGTACTTC; CDR3aa: CASSLNRAYYEQYF
j_gene: TRBJ1-3; v_gene: TRBV19; d_gene: NA; abundance: NA; CDR3nt: TGTGCCAGTAGTACTACAGAGCAAGCTGGAAACACCATATATTTT; CDR3aa: CASSTTEQAGNTIYF
j_gene: TRBJ2-5; v_gene: TRBV9; d_gene: NA; abundance: NA; CDR3nt: TGTGCCAGCAGCGTAGAAGGAGCGACGGTTCAAGAGACCCAGTACTTC; CDR3aa: CASSVEGATVQETQYF
j_gene: TRBJ2-7; v_gene: TRBV11-3; d_gene: NA; abundance: NA; CDR3nt: TGTGCCAGCAGCTTAGAGGGAGAATACGAGCAGTACTTC; CDR3aa: CASSLEGEYEQYF
j_gene: TRBJ1-5; v_gene: TRBV4-1; d_gene: TRBD1; abundance: NA; CDR3nt: TGCGCCAGCAGCCAAAGTACAGGGGTTCAGCCCCAGCATTTT; CDR3aa: CASSQSTGVQPQHF